This TCR beta chain originates from a study of immune characterization of retroperitoneal liposarcoma. This CDR3 has 16 amino acids. The germline CDR1 and CDR2 sequences are SGHRS and YFSETQ. The germline V and J ends were trimmed by 0 bases and 0 bases, with 12 bases remaining between them. TCRdb analysed the PCR reads with MiXCR anew, one entry per CDR3 protein. The sample yields around 3,000 distinct CDR3 sequences, around 45% seen once. The origin of this receptor is a male donor with retroperitoneal liposarcoma. The chain employs TRBV5-1 and TRBJ1-1; D uncertain. The source material was tumor tissue. The CDR3 DNA reads TGCGCCAGCAGCTTGGATGGACGGGGATTGAACACTGAAGCTTTCTTT. Translating gives CASSLDGRGLNTEAFF.